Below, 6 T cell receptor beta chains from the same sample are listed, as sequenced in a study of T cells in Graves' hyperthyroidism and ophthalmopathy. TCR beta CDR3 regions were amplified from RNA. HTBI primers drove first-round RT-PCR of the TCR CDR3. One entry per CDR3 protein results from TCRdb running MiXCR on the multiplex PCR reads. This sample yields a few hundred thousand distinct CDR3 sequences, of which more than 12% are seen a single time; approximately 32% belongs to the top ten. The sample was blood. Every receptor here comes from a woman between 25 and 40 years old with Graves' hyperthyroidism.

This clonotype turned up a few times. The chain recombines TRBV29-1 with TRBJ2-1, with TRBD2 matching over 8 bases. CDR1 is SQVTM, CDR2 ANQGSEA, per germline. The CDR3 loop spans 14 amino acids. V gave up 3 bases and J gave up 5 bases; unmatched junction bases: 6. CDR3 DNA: TGCAGCGTTGATGGGTCTAGCGGGCACAATGAGCAGTTCTTC. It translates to CSVDGSSGHNEQFF.

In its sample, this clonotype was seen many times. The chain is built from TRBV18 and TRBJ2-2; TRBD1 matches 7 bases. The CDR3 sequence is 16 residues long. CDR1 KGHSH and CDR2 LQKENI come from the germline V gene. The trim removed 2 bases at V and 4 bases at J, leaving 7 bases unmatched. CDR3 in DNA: TGTGCCAGCTCACCAGAGACAGGGAAAGGCACCGGGGAGCTGTTTTTT. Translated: CASSPETGKGTGELFF.

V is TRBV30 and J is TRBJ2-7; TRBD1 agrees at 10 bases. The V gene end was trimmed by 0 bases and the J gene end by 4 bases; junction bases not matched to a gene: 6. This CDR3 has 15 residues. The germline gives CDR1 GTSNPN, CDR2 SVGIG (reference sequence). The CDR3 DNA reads TGTGCCTGGAGTGTAGGCAGACAGGGGGCGTACGAGCAGTACTTC. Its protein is CAWSVGRQGAYEQYF. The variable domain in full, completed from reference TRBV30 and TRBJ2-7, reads SQTIHQWPATLVQPVGSPLSLECTVEGTSNPNLYWYRQAAGRGLQLLFYSVGIGQISSEVPQNLSASRPQDRQFILSSKKLLLSDSGFYLCAWSVGRQGAYEQYFGPGTRLTVT.

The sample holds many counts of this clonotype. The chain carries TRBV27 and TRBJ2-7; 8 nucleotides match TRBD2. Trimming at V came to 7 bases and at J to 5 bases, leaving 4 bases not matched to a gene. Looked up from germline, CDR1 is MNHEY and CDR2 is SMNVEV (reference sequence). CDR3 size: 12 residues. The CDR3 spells CASNEAGDEQYF. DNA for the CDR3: TGTGCCAGCAACGAAGCGGGGGACGAGCAGTACTTC.

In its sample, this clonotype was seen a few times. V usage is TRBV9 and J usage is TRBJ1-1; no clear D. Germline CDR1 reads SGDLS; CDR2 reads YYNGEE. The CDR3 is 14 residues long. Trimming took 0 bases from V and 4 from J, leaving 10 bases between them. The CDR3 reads CASSVVAGVTEAFF. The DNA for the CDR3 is TGTGCCAGCAGCGTAGTGGCGGGAGTCACTGAAGCTTTCTTT. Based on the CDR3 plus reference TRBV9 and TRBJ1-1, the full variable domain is DSGVTQTPKHLITATGQRVTLRCSPRSGDLSVYWYQQSLDQGLQFLIQYYNGEERAKGNILERFSAQQFPDLHSELNLSSLELGDSALYFCASSVVAGVTEAFFGQGTRLTVV.

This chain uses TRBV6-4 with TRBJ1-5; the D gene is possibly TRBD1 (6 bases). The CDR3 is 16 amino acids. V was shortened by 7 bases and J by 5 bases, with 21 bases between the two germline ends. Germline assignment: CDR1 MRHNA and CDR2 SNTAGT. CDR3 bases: TGTGCCAGCAAAGAACCCGGGACACAGGAGGATCAGCCCCAGCATTTT. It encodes CASKEPGTQEDQPQHF.